Reported below is one T cell receptor (beta chain). One end of the junction does not line up with germline, which may come from a read error. Little can be read into the size of this beta chain, an off-target read in a library designed for alpha chains. The data originate from a study of spatial heterogeneity in lung cancer. TCRdb reanalysed the 5' RACE reads using MiXCR and keeps one entry per CDR3 protein. The repertoire holds roughly 3,200 distinct CDR3 sequences, with approximately 32% as singletons. Germline assignment: CDR1 MDHEN and CDR2 SYDVKM. The CDR3 consists of 14 residues. Indicated time point: sample taken at primary tumor resection. Whole RNA, which was extracted from tumor, nontumor lung tissue or frozen PBMC, was sequenced without any cell sorting.

This chain connects TRBV28 to TRBJ2-6, with D perhaps matching TRBD1 or TRBD2 (6 bases each). The sample was PBMCs, taken at surgery. The sequence derives from a female donor with early-stage non-small cell lung cancer. In DNA, the CDR3 is TGTGCCAGCAGTTTTACGAGGGGGGCCGACGTCCTGACTTTC. It yields the protein CASSFTRGADVLTF.